These 26 T cell receptor beta chains were all obtained from the same sample, sequenced in a study of early T cells in non-severe SARS-CoV-2 infection. MiXCR, run by TCRdb on the 5' RACE reads, gives a single entry per CDR3 protein. Altogether roughly 53,000 distinct CDR3 sequences are present, 12% being singletons, with the ten largest covering over 2.5%. The source material was whole blood, sampled at baseline. The receptor set was obtained from an adult who was a healthcare worker with PCR-confirmed SARS-CoV-2 infection or an uninfected control (not recorded which).

The chain is built from TRBV4-2 and TRBJ1-4; no definite D call. Germline V lookup: CDR1 LGHNA, CDR2 YNFKEQ. The CDR3 is made up of 14 amino acids. V shed 1 base and J shed 5 bases, with 8 bases lying between them. The CDR3 nucleotides read TGTGCCAGCAGCCAAGTAGCCGGAAATGAAAAACTGTTTTTT. This gives the protein CASSQVAGNEKLFF.

This clonotype was observed at least ten times. The chain employs TRBV11-2 and TRBJ1-2, with 8 bases matching TRBD1. V was pared by 5 bases and J by 7 bases, with 6 bases of the junction left unmatched. This CDR3 spans 13 amino acids. Germline CDR1 SGHAT, CDR2 FQNNGV. Written as DNA, the CDR3 is TGTGCCAGCAGCCTGGACAGGGCGCGTGGCTACACCTTC. Translating gives CASSLDRARGYTF.

This clonotype has more than one count but fewer than ten. This chain uses TRBV7-9 with TRBJ1-1; the match to TRBD1 covers 12 bases. The V segment lost 5 bases and the J segment 11 bases; nucleotides outside the gene matches: 12. Germline lookup yields CDR1 SEHNR and CDR2 FQNEAQ (reference sequence). The CDR3 runs to 15 residues. The CDR3 region is CASSNPGTGGRRAFF. Here the CDR3 DNA reads TGTGCCAGCAGCAACCCCGGGACAGGGGGCCGTCGCGCTTTCTTT. The full variable domain, completed using reference TRBV7-9 and TRBJ1-1, is DTGVSQNPRHKITKRGQNVTFRCDPISEHNRLYWYRQTLGQGPEFLTYFQNEAQLEKSRLLSDRFSAERPKGSFSTLEIQRTEQGDSAMYLCASSNPGTGGRRAFFGQGTRLTVV.

In this sample, this clonotype turned up a few times. The chain couples TRBV7-8 to TRBJ2-7; 7 bases match TRBD1. The CDR3 is 16 residues long. After removal of 2 bases from V and 4 bases from J, the junction contained 11 bases not matched to a gene. The germline V gene has CDR1 SGHVS and CDR2 FQNEAQ. The CDR3 nucleotides read TGTGCCAGCAGCTTACCTTACAGGGGAGAGGGATACGAGCAGTACTTC. Its translation: CASSLPYRGEGYEQYF.

The gene calls are TRBV29-1 and TRBJ1-1; tentative D call: TRBD1 (5 bases). Trimming took 5 bases from V and 1 from J, leaving 8 bases between them. Germline V gene data show CDR1 as SQVTM and CDR2 as ANQGSEA. This CDR3 is 12 amino acids long. The CDR3 is CSVRQRNTEAFF. In DNA, the CDR3 is TGCAGCGTTAGACAGAGGAACACTGAAGCTTTCTTT.

With regard to this clonotype: One base away lies a much larger clone, so this may be a sequencing read error. This sequence joins TRBV12-3 or TRBV12-4 and TRBJ1-1, with D possibly being TRBD1 (5 bases). Deletions cut 3 bases from V and 4 bases from J, with 9 bases between. CDR3 length: 13 amino acids. The CDR3 spells CASSFGGGTEAFF. CDR3 DNA sequence: TGTGCCAGCAGTTTCGGGGGTGGCACTGAAGCTTTCTTT.

The V and J genes are TRBV3-1 and TRBJ1-1, with D possibly being TRBD1 (5 bases). V dropped 5 bases and J dropped 4 bases, with 11 bases sitting between them. CDR1 LGHDT and CDR2 YNNKEL come from the germline V gene (reference sequence). CDR3 length: 13 amino acids. In DNA form, the CDR3 reads TGTGCCAGCAGCTCATCAGGGTTCACTGAAGCTTTCTTT. Amino acid sequence: CASSSSGFTEAFF.

The J gene is TRBJ2-1, the V gene TRBV29-1; D is possibly TRBD2 (5 bases). Germline V gene data show CDR1 as SQVTM and CDR2 as ANQGSEA. V dropped 5 bases and J dropped 6 bases, with 20 bases sitting between them. This CDR3 is 15 amino acids long. CDR3 in amino acids: CSVLGGRALANEQFF. The CDR3, as DNA: TGCAGCGTTTTGGGTGGGCGGGCACTTGCCAATGAGCAGTTCTTC.

There are a few counts of this clonotype. This chain joins TRBV28 and TRBJ1-5, with 11 nucleotides matching TRBD1. Germline V gives CDR1 MDHEN, CDR2 SYDVKM. V was clipped by 6 bases and J by 7 bases; unmatched bases: 8. This CDR3 has 15 amino acids. For the CDR3, the DNA is TGTGCCAGCAGCACGTGGGGACAGGGGGTGCAGCCCCAGCATTTT. The encoded protein is CASSTWGQGVQPQHF.

In its sample, this clonotype was seen many times. CDR3 residues: CASSRFPGLAETGELFF. The CDR3 coding sequence is TGTGCCAGTAGTAGGTTTCCGGGACTAGCTGAGACCGGGGAGCTGTTTTTT. J is TRBJ2-2 and V is TRBV19; 9 bases align to TRBD2. V gave up 4 bases and J gave up 5 bases; unmatched junction bases: 11. CDR1 and CDR2 (germline): LNHDA, SQIVND (reference sequence). The CDR3 totals 17 residues.

This clonotype was found many times. The J gene is TRBJ1-2, the V gene TRBV27; no definite D call. V lost 6 bases, J lost 4 bases, and 12 bases lay in between. The CDR3 spans 13 residues. CDR1 and CDR2 (germline): MNHEY, SMNVEV (reference sequence). The CDR3 loop is CASSARQSYGYTF. CDR3 DNA sequence: TGTGCCAGCAGCGCCCGTCAGAGCTATGGCTACACCTTC.

The rearrangement links TRBV6-1 to TRBJ2-1; D not resolved. V lost 7 bases and J 3 bases, leaving 13 bases between the germline ends. The germline V gene encodes CDR1 MNHNS and CDR2 SASEGT. The CDR3 has 14 amino acids. The CDR3 here is CASTGRRLYNEQFF. Here the CDR3 DNA reads TGTGCCAGCACGGGCCGAAGACTCTACAATGAGCAGTTCTTC.

This clonotype has only one observation. The chain has TRBV5-1 and TRBJ2-1; TRBD2 matches 11 bases. This CDR3 spans 15 amino acids. Germline lookup yields CDR1 SGHRS and CDR2 YFSETQ. V lost 2 bases, J lost 3 bases, and 1 base stayed unmatched. CDR3 amino acids: CASSFTSGSYNEQFF. For the CDR3, the DNA is TGCGCCAGCAGCTTTACTAGCGGGAGCTACAATGAGCAGTTCTTC.

This clonotype was picked up many times. The chain carries TRBV11-2 and TRBJ2-1; a possible D gene is TRBD1 (5 bases). Germline V lookup: CDR1 SGHAT, CDR2 FQNNGV. V was pared by 2 bases and J by 6 bases, with 20 bases between. The CDR3 consists of 17 residues. CDR3 sequence (DNA): TGTGCCAGCAGCTTATTGCTAATGCAGGGATTATTCAATGAGCAGTTCTTC. Translating it yields CASSLLLMQGLFNEQFF.

This clonotype has ten or more counts. CDR3: CSARVGGRLPNEQFF. In nucleotides, the CDR3 is TGCAGTGCTAGAGTTGGTGGGAGACTGCCAAATGAGCAGTTCTTC. V and J are TRBV20-1 and TRBJ2-1; D may be TRBD2 (5 bases). The CDR3 loop spans 15 amino acids. The germline V and J ends were trimmed by 1 base and 7 bases, with 17 bases remaining between them. Germline V gives CDR1 DFQATT, CDR2 SNEGSKA (reference sequence).

In its sample, this clonotype was seen many times. The rearrangement links TRBV7-2 to TRBJ2-3; 14 bases match TRBD2. From germline, CDR1 is SGHTA and CDR2 FQGNSA. CDR3 length equals 18 residues. The V and J ends lost 5 bases and 5 bases, in that order; junction bases with no gene match: 12. CDR3 coding DNA: TGTGCCAGCAGCCGAAAGGGACTAGCGGGAGACGGTGAAGATACGCAGTATTTT. Translated: CASSRKGLAGDGEDTQYF.

This clonotype has only a few counts. The chain couples TRBV27 to TRBJ1-1; D uncertain. This CDR3 comprises 13 residues. Germline V gene data show CDR1 as MNHEY and CDR2 as SMNVEV (reference sequence). The germline V and J ends were trimmed by 5 bases and 0 bases, with 7 bases remaining between them. CDR3 residues: CASSNRLNTEAFF. Here the CDR3 DNA reads TGTGCCAGCAGTAACCGGCTGAACACTGAAGCTTTCTTT.

The rearrangement joins TRBV7-2 to TRBJ2-5; no definite D call. Germline-derived CDR1 and CDR2 are SGHTA and FQGNSA. The CDR3 contains 13 residues. V dropped 5 bases and J dropped 4 bases, with 11 bases sitting between them. As DNA, the CDR3 is TGTGCCAGCAGCCCCAATTCGGGAGAGACCCAGTACTTC. Its translation: CASSPNSGETQYF.

This clonotype turned up a few times. The chain is built from TRBV7-8 and TRBJ2-2, with a tentative D call TRBD1 (5 bases). The germline V gene has CDR1 SGHVS and CDR2 FQNEAQ. There are 15 residues in the CDR3. The germline V and J ends were trimmed by 5 bases and 1 base, with 11 bases remaining between them. The CDR3, as DNA: TGTGCCAGCAGCCCCAGAACAGGGAACACCGGGGAGCTGTTTTTT. This sequence encodes CASSPRTGNTGELFF.

This rearrangement joins TRBV12-3 or TRBV12-4 to TRBJ2-3; no definite D call. V lost 6 bases to trimming and J lost 4 bases, with 8 bases between them. The CDR3 consists of 12 residues. For the CDR3, the DNA is TGTGCCAGCAGCCTGACCTCAGATACGCAGTATTTT. It codes for CASSLTSDTQYF.

The DNA of the CDR3 is TGCAGTGCTCCCCTAGCCGATTACAATGAGCAGTTCTTC. Amino acid sequence: CSAPLADYNEQFF. V usage is TRBV20-1 and J usage is TRBJ2-1; D may be TRBD2 (5 bases). Trimming stripped 5 bases from V and 4 bases from J, with 12 bases between. The CDR3 contains 13 residues. Germline CDR1 is DFQATT and CDR2 is SNEGSKA (reference sequence).

This clonotype showed up many times. This rearrangement joins TRBV5-4 to TRBJ2-5; 16 bases agree with TRBD2. CDR3 size: 16 residues. Looked up from germline, CDR1 is SGHNT and CDR2 is YYREEE (reference sequence). After removal of 0 bases from V and 7 bases from J, the junction contained 3 bases not matched to a gene. The chain's CDR3 is CASSLAGTSGRVTQYF. The CDR3 DNA reads as TGTGCCAGCAGCTTGGCCGGGACTAGCGGGAGGGTGACCCAGTACTTC. Complete variable domain (other parts from reference TRBV5-4 and TRBJ2-5): ETGVTQSPTHLIKTRGQQVTLRCSSQSGHNTVSWYQQALGQGPQFIFQYYREEENGRGNFPPRFSGLQFPNYSSELNVNALELDDSALYLCASSLAGTSGRVTQYFGPGTRLLVL.

This clonotype was counted ten times or more. The rearrangement links TRBV5-1 to TRBJ2-1, with 7 bases aligning to TRBD2. The germline V gene encodes CDR1 SGHRS and CDR2 YFSETQ. The junction had 0 bases not matched to a gene; V was cut back by 0 bases and J by 6 bases. CDR3 length: 13 amino acids. The CDR3 reads CASSLASGNEQFF. CDR3 DNA sequence: TGCGCCAGCAGCTTGGCTAGCGGCAATGAGCAGTTCTTC.

This clonotype appeared a few times. The V and J genes are TRBV28 and TRBJ2-5; 8 bases match TRBD1. J gave up 5 bases and V 2 bases, and 7 bases lay outside the gene matches. Germline-derived CDR1 and CDR2 are MDHEN and SYDVKM. The CDR3 sequence is 15 residues long. The CDR3 reads CASSLMGQASETQYF. The CDR3 DNA is TGTGCCAGCAGTTTAATGGGACAGGCGTCCGAGACCCAGTACTTC.

This clonotype was seen a few times. The chain joins TRBV28 to TRBJ1-1; D is perhaps TRBD1 (5 bases). This CDR3 has 14 amino acids. Trimming removed 5 bases at V and 1 base at J, with 11 bases between. Germline loops: CDR1 MDHEN, CDR2 SYDVKM. The chain's CDR3 is CASSPTGANTEAFF. CDR3 nucleotides: TGTGCCAGCAGTCCCACCGGGGCGAACACTGAAGCTTTCTTT.

The V call is TRBV18, the J call TRBJ1-2; D remains unclear. The CDR3 contains 14 residues. The V gene lost 3 bases and the J gene lost 2 bases, with 10 bases spanning the gap. Germline V gene sequence: CDR1 KGHSH, CDR2 LQKENI. The CDR3 region has the DNA TGTGCCAGCTCACCCGCGGACCTGAACTATGGCTACACCTTC. This gives the protein CASSPADLNYGYTF.